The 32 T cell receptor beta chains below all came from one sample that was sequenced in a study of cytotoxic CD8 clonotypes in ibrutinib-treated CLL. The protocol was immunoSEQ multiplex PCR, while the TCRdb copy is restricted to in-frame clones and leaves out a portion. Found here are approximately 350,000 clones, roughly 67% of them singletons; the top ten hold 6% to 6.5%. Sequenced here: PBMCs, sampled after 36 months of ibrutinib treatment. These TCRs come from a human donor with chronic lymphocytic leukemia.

The CDR3 loop is CASSRRRTGHYGYTF. The CDR3 DNA is TGTGCCAGCAGCCGTAGAAGGACAGGGCATTATGGCTACACCTTC. The chain has TRBV7-8 and TRBJ1-2, with TRBD1 identical over 8 bases. This CDR3 has 15 residues. Germline CDR1 is SGHVS and CDR2 is FQNEAQ. The V gene end was trimmed by 5 bases and the J gene end by 5 bases; junction bases not matched to a gene: 10.

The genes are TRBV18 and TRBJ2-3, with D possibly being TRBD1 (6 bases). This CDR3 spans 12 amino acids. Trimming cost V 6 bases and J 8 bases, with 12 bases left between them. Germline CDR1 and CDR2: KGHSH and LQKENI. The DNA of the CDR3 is TGTGCCAGCTCCCCCTTCAGGGGTACGCAGTATTTT. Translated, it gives CASSPFRGTQYF.

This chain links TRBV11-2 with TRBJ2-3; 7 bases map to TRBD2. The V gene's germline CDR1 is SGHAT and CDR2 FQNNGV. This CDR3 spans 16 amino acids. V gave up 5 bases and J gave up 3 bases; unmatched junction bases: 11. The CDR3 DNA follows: TGTGCCAGCAGCCTAGGGTATCGGGAGGAGACAGATACGCAGTATTTT. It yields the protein CASSLGYREETDTQYF.

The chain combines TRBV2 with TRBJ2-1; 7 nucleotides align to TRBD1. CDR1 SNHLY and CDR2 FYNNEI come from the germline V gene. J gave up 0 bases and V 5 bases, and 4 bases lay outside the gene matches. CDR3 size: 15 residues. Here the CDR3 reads CASSQGQFSYNEQFF. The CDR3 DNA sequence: TGTGCCAGCAGTCAGGGACAGTTCTCCTACAATGAGCAGTTCTTC.

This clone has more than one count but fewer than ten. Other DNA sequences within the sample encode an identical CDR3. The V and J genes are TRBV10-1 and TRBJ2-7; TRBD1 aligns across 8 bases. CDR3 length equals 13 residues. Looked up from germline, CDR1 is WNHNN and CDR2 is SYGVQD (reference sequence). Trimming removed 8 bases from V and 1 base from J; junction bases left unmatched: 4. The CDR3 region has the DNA TGCGCCAGCTCCGGGACAGGATCCTACGAGCAGTACTTC. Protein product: CASSGTGSYEQYF.

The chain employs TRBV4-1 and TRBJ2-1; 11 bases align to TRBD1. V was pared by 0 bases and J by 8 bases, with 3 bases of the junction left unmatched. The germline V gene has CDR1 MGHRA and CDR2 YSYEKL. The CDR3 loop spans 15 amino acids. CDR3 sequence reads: CASSQDPGQGDEQFF. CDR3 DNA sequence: TGCGCCAGCAGCCAAGATCCGGGACAGGGGGATGAGCAGTTCTTC.

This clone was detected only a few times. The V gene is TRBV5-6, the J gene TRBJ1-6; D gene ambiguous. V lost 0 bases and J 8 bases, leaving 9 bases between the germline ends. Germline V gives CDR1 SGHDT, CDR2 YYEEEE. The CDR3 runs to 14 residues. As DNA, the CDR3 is TGTGCCAGCAGCTTGGTACCGTCTGATTCACCCCTCCACTTT. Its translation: CASSLVPSDSPLHF.

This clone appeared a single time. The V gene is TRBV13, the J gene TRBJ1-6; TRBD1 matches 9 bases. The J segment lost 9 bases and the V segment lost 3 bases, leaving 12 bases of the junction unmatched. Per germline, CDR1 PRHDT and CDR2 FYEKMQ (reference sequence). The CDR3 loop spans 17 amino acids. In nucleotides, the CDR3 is TGTGCCAGCAGCTTGGGGGGGACAGGGTTTCTGCTTTCACCCCTCCACTTT. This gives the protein CASSLGGTGFLLSPLHF.

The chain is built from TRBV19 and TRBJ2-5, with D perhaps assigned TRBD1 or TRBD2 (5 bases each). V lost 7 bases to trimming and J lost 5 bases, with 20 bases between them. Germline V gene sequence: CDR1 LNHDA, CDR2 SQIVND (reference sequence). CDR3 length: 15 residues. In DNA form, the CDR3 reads TGTGCCAGTACCCATAGGGGAGTATTGGGGGAGACCCAGTACTTC. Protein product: CASTHRGVLGETQYF.

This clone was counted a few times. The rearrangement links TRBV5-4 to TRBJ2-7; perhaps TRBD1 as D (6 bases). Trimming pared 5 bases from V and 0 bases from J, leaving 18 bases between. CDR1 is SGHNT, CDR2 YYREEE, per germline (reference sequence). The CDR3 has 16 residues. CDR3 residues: CASSRAGTHYSYEQYF. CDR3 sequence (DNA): TGTGCCAGCAGTCGAGCCGGGACACATTACTCCTACGAGCAGTACTTC.

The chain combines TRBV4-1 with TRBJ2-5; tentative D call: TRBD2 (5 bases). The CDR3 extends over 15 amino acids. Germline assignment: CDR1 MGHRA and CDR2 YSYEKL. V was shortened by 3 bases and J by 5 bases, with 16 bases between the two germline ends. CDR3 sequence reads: CASSQRGLPGETQYF. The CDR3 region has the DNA TGCGCCAGCAGCCAGCGAGGACTCCCTGGTGAGACCCAGTACTTC.

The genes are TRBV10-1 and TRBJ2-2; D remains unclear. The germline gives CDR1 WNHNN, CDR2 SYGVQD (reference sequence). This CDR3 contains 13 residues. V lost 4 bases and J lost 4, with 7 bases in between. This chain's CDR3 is CASSGSFTGELFF. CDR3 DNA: TGCGCCAGCAGTGGTTCGTTCACCGGGGAGCTGTTTTTT.

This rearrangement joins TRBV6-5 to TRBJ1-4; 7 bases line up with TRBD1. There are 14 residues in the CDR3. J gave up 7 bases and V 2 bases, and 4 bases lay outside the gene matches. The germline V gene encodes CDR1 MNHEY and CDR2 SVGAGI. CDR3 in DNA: TGTGCCAGCAGTTACGGGGCAGGGGGTGAAAAACTGTTTTTT. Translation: CASSYGAGGEKLFF.

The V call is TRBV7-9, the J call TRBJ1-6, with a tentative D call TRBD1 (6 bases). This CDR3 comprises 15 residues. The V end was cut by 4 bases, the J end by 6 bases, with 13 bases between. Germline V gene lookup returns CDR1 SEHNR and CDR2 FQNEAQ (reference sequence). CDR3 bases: TGTGCCAGCAGCTCCCGAGGGGGTCCTAATTCACCCCTCCACTTT. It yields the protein CASSSRGGPNSPLHF.

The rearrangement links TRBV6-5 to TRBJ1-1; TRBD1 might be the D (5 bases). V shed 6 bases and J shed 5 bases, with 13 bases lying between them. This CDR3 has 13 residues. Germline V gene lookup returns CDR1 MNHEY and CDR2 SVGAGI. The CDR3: CASRSQELTEAFF. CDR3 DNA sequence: TGTGCCAGCAGATCACAGGAGCTTACTGAAGCTTTCTTT.

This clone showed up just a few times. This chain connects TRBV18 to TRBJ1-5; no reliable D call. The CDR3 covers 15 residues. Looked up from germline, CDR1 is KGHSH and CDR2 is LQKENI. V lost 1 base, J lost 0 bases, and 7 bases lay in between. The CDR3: CASSPREISNQPQHF. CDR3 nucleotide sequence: TGTGCCAGCTCACCACGAGAGATTAGCAATCAGCCCCAGCATTTT.

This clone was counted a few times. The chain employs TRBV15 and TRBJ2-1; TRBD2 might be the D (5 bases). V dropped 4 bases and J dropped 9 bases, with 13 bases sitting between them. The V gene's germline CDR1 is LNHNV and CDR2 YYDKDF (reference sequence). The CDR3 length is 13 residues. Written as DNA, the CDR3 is TGTGCCACCAGCAAGGAAGGGAGAGGTGAGCAGTTCTTC. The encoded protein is CATSKEGRGEQFF. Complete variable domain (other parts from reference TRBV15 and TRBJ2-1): DAMVIQNPRYQVTQFGKPVTLSCSQTLNHNVMYWYQQKSSQAPKLLFHYYDKDFNNEADTPDNFQSRRPNTSFCFLDIRSPGLGDTAMYLCATSKEGRGEQFFGPGTRLTVL.

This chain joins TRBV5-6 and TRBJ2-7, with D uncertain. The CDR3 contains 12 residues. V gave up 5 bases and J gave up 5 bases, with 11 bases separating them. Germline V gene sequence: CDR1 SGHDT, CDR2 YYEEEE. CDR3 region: CASSVIFHEQYF. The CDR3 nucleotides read TGTGCCAGCAGTGTCATTTTCCACGAGCAGTACTTC.

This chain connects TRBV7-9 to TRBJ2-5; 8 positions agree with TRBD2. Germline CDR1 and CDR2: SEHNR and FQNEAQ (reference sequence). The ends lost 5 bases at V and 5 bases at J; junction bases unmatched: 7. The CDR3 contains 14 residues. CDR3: CASSPGGGPETQYF. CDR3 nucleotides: TGTGCCAGCAGCCCCGGGGGGGGGCCTGAGACCCAGTACTTC.

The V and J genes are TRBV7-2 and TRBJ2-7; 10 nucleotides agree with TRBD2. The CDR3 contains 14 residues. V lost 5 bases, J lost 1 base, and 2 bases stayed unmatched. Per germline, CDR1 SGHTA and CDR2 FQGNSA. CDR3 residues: CASSRSGRSYEQYF. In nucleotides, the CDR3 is TGTGCCAGCAGCCGTAGCGGGAGGTCCTACGAGCAGTACTTC.

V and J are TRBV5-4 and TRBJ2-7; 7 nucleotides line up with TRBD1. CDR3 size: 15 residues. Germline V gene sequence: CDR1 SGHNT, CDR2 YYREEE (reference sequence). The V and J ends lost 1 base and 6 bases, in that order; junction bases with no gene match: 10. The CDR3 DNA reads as TGTGCCAGCAGCTTGCCAGACAGGGTAGCAAGCGAGCAGTACTTC. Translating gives CASSLPDRVASEQYF.

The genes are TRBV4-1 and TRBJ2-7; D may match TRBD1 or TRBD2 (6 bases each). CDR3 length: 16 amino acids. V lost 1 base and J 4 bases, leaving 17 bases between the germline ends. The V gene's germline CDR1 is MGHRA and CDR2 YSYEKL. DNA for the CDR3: TGCGCCAGCAGCCAAGGGGCCTTTGGGGGGCAATACGAGCAGTACTTC. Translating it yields CASSQGAFGGQYEQYF.

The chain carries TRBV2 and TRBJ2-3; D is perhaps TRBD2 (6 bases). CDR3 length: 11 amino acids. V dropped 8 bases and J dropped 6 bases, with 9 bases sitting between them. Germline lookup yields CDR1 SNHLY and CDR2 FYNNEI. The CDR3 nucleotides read TGTGCCAGCTGGGGAGGTGATACGCAGTATTTT. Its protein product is CASWGGDTQYF.

The CDR3 DNA sequence: TGCGCCAGCAGCTCCGAGCGGGGGGAGGCAGATACGCAGTATTTT. This translates into CASSSERGEADTQYF. This chain links TRBV5-1 with TRBJ2-3, with TRBD2 matching over 9 bases. The V gene's germline CDR1 is SGHRS and CDR2 YFSETQ. The V gene end was trimmed by 3 bases and the J gene end by 4 bases; junction bases not matched to a gene: 6. The CDR3 consists of 15 residues.

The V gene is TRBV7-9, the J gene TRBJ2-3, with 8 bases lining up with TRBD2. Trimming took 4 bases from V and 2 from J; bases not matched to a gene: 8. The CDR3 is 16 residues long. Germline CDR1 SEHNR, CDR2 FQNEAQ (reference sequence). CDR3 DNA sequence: TGTGCCAGCAGCTCACCGCAGCGGGGGTACACAGATACGCAGTATTTT. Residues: CASSSPQRGYTDTQYF.

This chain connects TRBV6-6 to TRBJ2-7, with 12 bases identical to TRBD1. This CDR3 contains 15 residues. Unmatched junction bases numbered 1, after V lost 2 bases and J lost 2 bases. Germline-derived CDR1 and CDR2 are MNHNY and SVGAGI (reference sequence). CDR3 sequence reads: CASSYRDRGPYEQYF. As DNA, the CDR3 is TGTGCCAGCAGTTACCGGGACAGGGGGCCCTACGAGCAGTACTTC.

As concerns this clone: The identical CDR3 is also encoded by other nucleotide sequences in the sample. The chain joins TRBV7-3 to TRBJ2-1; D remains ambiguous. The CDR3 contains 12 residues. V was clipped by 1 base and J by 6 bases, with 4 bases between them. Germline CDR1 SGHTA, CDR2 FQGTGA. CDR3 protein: CASSLSGNEQFF. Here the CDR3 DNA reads TGTGCCAGCAGCTTAAGCGGCAATGAGCAGTTCTTC.

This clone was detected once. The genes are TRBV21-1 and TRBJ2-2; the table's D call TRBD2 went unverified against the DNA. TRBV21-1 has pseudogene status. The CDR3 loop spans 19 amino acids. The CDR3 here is CARAYFPRLVAHYTGELFF. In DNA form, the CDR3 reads TGTGCCCGAGCATACTTCCCCCGGCTTGTAGCGCATTACACCGGGGAGCTGTTTTTT.

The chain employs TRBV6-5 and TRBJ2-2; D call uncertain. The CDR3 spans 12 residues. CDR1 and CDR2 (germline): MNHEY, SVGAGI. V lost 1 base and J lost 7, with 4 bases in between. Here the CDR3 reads CASSYFGGELFF. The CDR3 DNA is TGTGCCAGCAGTTACTTCGGCGGGGAGCTGTTTTTT.

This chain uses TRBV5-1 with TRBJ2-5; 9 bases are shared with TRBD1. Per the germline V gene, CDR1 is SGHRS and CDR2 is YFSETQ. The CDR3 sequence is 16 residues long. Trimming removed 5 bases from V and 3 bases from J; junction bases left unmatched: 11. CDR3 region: CASSLWGTGSEETQYF. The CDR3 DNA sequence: TGCGCCAGCAGTCTTTGGGGGACAGGGTCTGAAGAGACCCAGTACTTC.

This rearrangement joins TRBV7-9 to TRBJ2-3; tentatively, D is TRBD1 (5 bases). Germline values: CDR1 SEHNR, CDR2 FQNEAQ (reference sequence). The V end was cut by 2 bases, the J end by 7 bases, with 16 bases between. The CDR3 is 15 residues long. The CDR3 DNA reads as TGTGCCAGCAGCTTACGGCAGGGTCGGGTTCATACGCAGTATTTT. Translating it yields CASSLRQGRVHTQYF. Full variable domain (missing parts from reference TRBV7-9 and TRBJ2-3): DTGVSQNPRHKITKRGQNVTFRCDPISEHNRLYWYRQTLGQGPEFLTYFQNEAQLEKSRLLSDRFSAERPKGSFSTLEIQRTEQGDSAMYLCASSLRQGRVHTQYFGPGTRLTVL.

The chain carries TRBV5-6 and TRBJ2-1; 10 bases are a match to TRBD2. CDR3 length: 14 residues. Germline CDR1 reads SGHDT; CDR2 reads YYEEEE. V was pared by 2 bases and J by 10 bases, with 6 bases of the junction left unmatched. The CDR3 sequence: CASSFDPSGREQFF. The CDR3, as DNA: TGTGCCAGCAGCTTTGATCCTAGCGGGAGAGAGCAGTTCTTC. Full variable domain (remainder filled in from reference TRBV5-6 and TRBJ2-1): DAGVTQSPTHLIKTRGQQVTLRCSPKSGHDTVSWYQQALGQGPQFIFQYYEEEERQRGNFPDRFSGHQFPNYSSELNVNALLLGDSALYLCASSFDPSGREQFFGPGTRLTVL.